This T cell receptor beta chain derives from a study of shared clonotypes between healthy human individuals. Study background: Three plates each covered CD4 naive and memory; CD8 naive two, CD8 memory one.

Naive-designated CD8 cells lacked CD45RO, were positively enriched for CCR7, and omitted terminally differentiated effector memory CD45RA+ cells. Points from the study as a whole: Clonotypes that were shared across a handful of donors made up around 5% of naive CD4 clonotypes.

CDR3 length: 12 amino acids. Germline V gives CDR1 SGHTA, CDR2 FQGNSA. Deletions cut 1 base from V and 5 bases from J, with 3 bases between. On this clone itself: Its antigen is not known.

The material for each subset, its genomic DNA, was split evenly across several immunoSEQ plates. In the original analysis: There were no quality scores in the junction-only immunoSEQ sequences, so filtering differed. TCRdb keeps only in-frame clones here, not all; method: immunoSEQ multiplex PCR. For V, J and clone size, that table is used; D and trimming come from the DNA. This table has about 2 million clones, just under 95% appearing once. Sequences were obtained from naive CD8+ T cells sorted from blood. The chain employs TRBV7-2 and TRBJ2-1; D is undetermined. The TCR sequence derives from a man in his late teens or twenties in good health. This chain's CDR3 is CASSLGDNEQFF. The CDR3 coding sequence is TGTGCCAGCAGCTTAGGGGACAATGAGCAGTTCTTC.